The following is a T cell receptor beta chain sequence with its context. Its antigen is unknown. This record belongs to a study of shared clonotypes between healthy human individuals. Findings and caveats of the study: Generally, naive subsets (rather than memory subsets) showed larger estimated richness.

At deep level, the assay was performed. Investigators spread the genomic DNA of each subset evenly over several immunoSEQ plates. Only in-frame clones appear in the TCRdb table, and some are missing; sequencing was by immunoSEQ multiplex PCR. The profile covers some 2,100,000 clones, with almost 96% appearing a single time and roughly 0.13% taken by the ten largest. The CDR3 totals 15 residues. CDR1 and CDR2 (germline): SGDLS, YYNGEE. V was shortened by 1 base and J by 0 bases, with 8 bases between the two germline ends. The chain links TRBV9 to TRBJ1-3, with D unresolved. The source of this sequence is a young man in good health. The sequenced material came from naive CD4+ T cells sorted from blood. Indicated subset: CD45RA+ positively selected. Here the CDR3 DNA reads TGTGCCAGCAGCGTAAGGCAGAGCTCTGGAAACACCATATATTTT. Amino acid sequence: CASSVRQSSGNTIYF.